The next 21 T cell receptor beta chains were all read from a single sample in a study of T cell repertoires in cytomegalovirus infection. Their target antigens are unknown. TCRdb reprocessed the reads with MiXCR, giving one entry per CDR3 protein. This sample has about 920,000 distinct CDR3 sequences; less than 40% occur once, and the top ten carry over 12%. This specimen consisted of cultured CD8+ T cells from PBMCs, obtained from culture after CMV antigen stimulation. Source of these receptors: a human donor in good health (CMV status not recorded). Some clones in this sample may be carry-over from other donors' samples.

In its sample, this clonotype was seen many times. The gene calls are TRBV7-9 and TRBJ2-5, with D perhaps TRBD1 (6 bases). V dropped 5 bases and J dropped 4 bases, with 17 bases sitting between them. CDR1 and CDR2 from the germline V gene are SEHNR and FQNEAQ (reference sequence). CDR3 length: 15 residues. In DNA, the CDR3 is TGTGCCAGCAGCGATCCCGAACAGGGTTCAGAGACCCAGTACTTC. Translation: CASSDPEQGSETQYF.

This chain links TRBV7-3 with TRBJ1-2; TRBD1 is a possible D gene (5 bases). Germline CDR1 reads SGHTA; CDR2 reads FQGTGA. Trimming pared 0 bases from V and 2 bases from J, leaving 10 bases between. This CDR3 is built from 15 residues. In DNA, the CDR3 is TGTGCCAGCAGCTTAACCGTCAGGGCGAACTATGGCTACACCTTC. Amino acids: CASSLTVRANYGYTF.

This clonotype was detected a few times. The rearrangement links TRBV15 to TRBJ2-5, with D tentatively TRBD1 (6 bases). This CDR3 spans 14 amino acids. Between the trimmed V and J ends, which lost 4 bases and 2 bases, there was a span of 11 bases. From germline, CDR1 is LNHNV and CDR2 YYDKDF (reference sequence). CDR3 loop: CATSTRGTQETQYF. CDR3 nucleotides: TGTGCCACCAGCACCAGGGGTACTCAAGAGACCCAGTACTTC.

As DNA, the CDR3 is TGTGCCAGCAGTGAATGGGAGAGTCAGGGAGAGACCCAGTACTTC. Its protein is CASSEWESQGETQYF. This chain connects TRBV2 to TRBJ2-5; D could derive from TRBD1 or TRBD2 (5 bases each). CDR3 length: 15 residues. Trimming shortened V by 2 bases and J by 4 bases, and 14 bases separated the two germline ends. Germline values: CDR1 SNHLY, CDR2 FYNNEI.

As regards this clonotype: A junction end diverges from the germline sequence, so it may reflect a read error. V and J are TRBV4-1 and TRBJ2-2; 7 positions agree with TRBD1. The CDR3 length is 16 residues. Germline V gene lookup returns CDR1 MGHRA and CDR2 YSYEKL. DNA of the CDR3: TGTGCCAGCAGCCAAGAAGGGGGCGCACTCACCGGGGAGCTGTTTTTT. Protein sequence: CASSQEGGALTGELFF.

The gene calls are TRBV7-9 and TRBJ1-4; D gene ambiguous. CDR1 is SEHNR and CDR2 is FQNEAQ in the germline V gene (reference sequence). The CDR3 contains 16 residues. V was shortened by 4 bases and J by 0 bases, with 12 bases between the two germline ends. The CDR3 nucleotides are TGTGCCAGCAGCTCTGGACGGCAGGCAACTAATGAAAAACTGTTTTTT. It codes for CASSSGRQATNEKLFF.

This clonotype showed up many times. The rearrangement links TRBV7-8 to TRBJ1-1; D is unresolved. V lost 2 bases to trimming and J lost 3 bases, with 10 bases between them. The CDR3 sequence is 14 residues long. Germline values: CDR1 SGHVS, CDR2 FQNEAQ. The DNA for the CDR3 is TGTGCCAGCAGCTTAAGAACACGAGACACTGAAGCTTTCTTT. This translates into CASSLRTRDTEAFF.

The genes are TRBV19 and TRBJ2-1; D is ambiguous. CDR1 LNHDA and CDR2 SQIVND come from the germline V gene (reference sequence). CDR3 length: 11 residues. The germline V and J ends were trimmed by 4 bases and 10 bases, with 8 bases remaining between them. CDR3 in DNA: TGTGCCAGTAGTACCGGAGTCGAGCAGTTCTTC. It translates to CASSTGVEQFF.

This clonotype came up a few times. CDR3 sequence: CASSEPGTGYYEQYF. The CDR3 DNA is TGTGCCAGCAGTGAACCCGGGACAGGATATTACGAGCAGTACTTC. The V gene is TRBV6-1, the J gene TRBJ2-7, with 8 bases that match TRBD1. This CDR3 is 15 amino acids long. V shed 2 bases, J shed 4 bases, and the junction held 7 bases outside the gene matches. Germline CDR1 is MNHNS and CDR2 is SASEGT.

Written as DNA, the CDR3 is TGTGCCAGCAGCCCCCGGAACAACCGCTATGGCTACACCTTC. The encoded protein is CASSPRNNRYGYTF. The chain joins TRBV7-2 to TRBJ1-2; D gene unclear. This CDR3 has 14 residues. V was clipped by 5 bases and J by 4 bases, with 14 bases between them. CDR1 is SGHTA and CDR2 is FQGNSA in the germline V gene.

In this sample, this clonotype turned up a few times. The genes are TRBV28 and TRBJ2-7; possible D gene TRBD1, 6 bases. Germline CDR1 MDHEN, CDR2 SYDVKM. With 5 bases removed from V and 0 bases from J, the gap between germline ends came to 14 bases. CDR3 length: 15 amino acids. CDR3 in amino acids: CASSRDTTVSYEQYV. The CDR3 nucleotides read TGTGCCAGCAGTCGGGACACAACAGTCTCCTACGAGCAGTACGTC.

This clonotype was counted ten times or more. At one end the junction does not follow the germline gene, possibly because of a read error. V is TRBV27 and J is TRBJ1-5, with D perhaps TRBD1 (5 bases). CDR3 length equals 13 residues. The germline V gene has CDR1 MNHEY and CDR2 SMNVEV (reference sequence). The CDR3 coding sequence is TGTGCCAGCAGCTTATTGGGGGATCAGCCCCAGCATTTT. Its translation is CASSLLGDQPQHF.

This clonotype has ten or more counts. This rearrangement joins TRBV7-8 to TRBJ2-2; 8 bases map to TRBD2. CDR1 is SGHVS and CDR2 is FQNEAQ in the germline V gene. The CDR3 runs 16 residues. J lost 4 bases, V lost 8 bases, and 12 bases had no gene match. The CDR3 loop reads CASHKAGGAGTGELFF. The CDR3 region has the DNA TGTGCCAGCCATAAGGCGGGGGGCGCGGGCACCGGGGAGCTGTTTTTT.

This clonotype was detected ten times or more. The rearrangement uses TRBV7-8 and TRBJ2-3; no firm D call. This CDR3 has 15 residues. In germline, CDR1 is SGHVS, CDR2 FQNEAQ. Trimming stripped 5 bases from V and 0 bases from J, with 12 bases between. The DNA for the CDR3 is TGTGCCAGCAGCCCAATTGAGGCCAGCACAGATACGCAGTATTTT. It encodes CASSPIEASTDTQYF.

In this sample, this clonotype turned up a few times. The genes are TRBV15 and TRBJ1-1, with TRBD1 identical over 8 bases. CDR1 and CDR2 (germline): LNHNV, YYDKDF (reference sequence). CDR3 size: 17 residues. V gave up 7 bases and J gave up 0 bases; unmatched junction bases: 13. Here the CDR3 reads CATTAEGTGDMNTEAFF. Here the CDR3 DNA reads TGTGCCACCACCGCTGAAGGGACAGGTGACATGAACACTGAAGCTTTCTTT.

To note about this clonotype: Germline and junction disagree at one end, which may indicate a read error. CDR3 coding DNA: TGTGTCAGCAGAAGGGAGGCCTATGGCTACACCTTC. Amino acids: CVSRREAYGYTF. The J gene is TRBJ1-2, the V gene TRBV12-3 or TRBV12-4; D remains ambiguous. The CDR3 is 12 residues long.

The chain combines TRBV27 with TRBJ2-7; D gene uncertain. The CDR3 covers 16 residues. CDR1 is MNHEY, CDR2 SMNVEV, per germline (reference sequence). With 3 bases removed from V and 4 bases from J, the gap between germline ends came to 19 bases. The CDR3: CASSFDAGSSFYEQYF. The CDR3 DNA is TGTGCCAGCAGTTTCGATGCCGGATCGTCTTTTTACGAGCAGTACTTC.

This clonotype was counted only a few times. V is TRBV7-2 and J is TRBJ2-2, with a tentative D call TRBD2 (5 bases). This CDR3 has 16 residues. CDR1 and CDR2 (germline): SGHTA, FQGNSA. Trimming removed 2 bases at V and 4 bases at J, with 14 bases between. The CDR3 bases are TGTGCCAGCAGCTTAAAAAATATCGAGGGCACCGGGGAGCTGTTTTTT. Amino acid sequence: CASSLKNIEGTGELFF.

The CDR3 protein is CASSEGRGPLYEQYF. The CDR3 region has the DNA TGTGCCAGCAGTGAAGGTAGGGGACCCCTCTACGAGCAGTACTTC. The chain carries TRBV2 and TRBJ2-7; D assignment may be TRBD1 or TRBD2 (5 bases each). V lost 1 base, J lost 3 bases, and 13 bases lay in between. Per germline, CDR1 SNHLY and CDR2 FYNNEI. This CDR3 is 15 amino acids long.

This clonotype was seen a handful of times. The chain couples TRBV12-3 or TRBV12-4 to TRBJ1-6, with a tentative D call TRBD1 (5 bases). This CDR3 has 13 amino acids. V was pared by 6 bases and J by 10 bases, with 13 bases between. Here the CDR3 DNA reads TGTGCCAGCAGAGCCGGGGACTTGTCACCCCTCCACTTT. Protein product: CASRAGDLSPLHF.

The chain links TRBV6-2 or TRBV6-3 to TRBJ2-3; D possibly corresponds to TRBD2 (5 bases). CDR1 and CDR2 from the germline V gene are MNHEY and SVGEGT. The germline V and J ends were trimmed by 4 bases and 2 bases, with 10 bases remaining between them. CDR3 length: 14 amino acids. The CDR3 here is CASSWRPHTDTQYF. Written as DNA, the CDR3 is TGTGCCAGCAGTTGGAGGCCGCACACAGATACGCAGTATTTT.